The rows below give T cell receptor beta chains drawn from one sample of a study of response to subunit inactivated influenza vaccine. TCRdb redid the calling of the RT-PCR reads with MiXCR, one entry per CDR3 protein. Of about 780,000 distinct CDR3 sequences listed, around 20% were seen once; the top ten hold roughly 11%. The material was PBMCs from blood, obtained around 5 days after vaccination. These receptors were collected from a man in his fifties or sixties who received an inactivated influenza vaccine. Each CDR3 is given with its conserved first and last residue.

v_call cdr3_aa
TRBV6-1 CASSPTSSPLYNEQFF
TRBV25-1 CASSGDRLQETQYF
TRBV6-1 CASVGWGQGKNIQYF
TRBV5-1 CASSGGTGVNEQFF
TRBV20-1 CSATGIGDTQYF
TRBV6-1 CASSESTPLNQPQHF
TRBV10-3 CATRPGQSNQPQHF
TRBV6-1 CASGLLGVGTDTQYF
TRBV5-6 CASSTDLAEDYRTQYF
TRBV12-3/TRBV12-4 CASSLWLTANTEAFF
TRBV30 CAWNNGQETQYF
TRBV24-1 CATSDPGQGAYEQYF
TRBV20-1 CSARGTGLGEQYF
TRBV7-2 CASGWSATYEQYF
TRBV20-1 CSASLSNLHKTQYF
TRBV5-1 CASSPGTGGNYNEQFF
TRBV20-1 CSAMGVFNQPQHF
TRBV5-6 CASSVRTDGYTF
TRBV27 CASGPNSGNTIYF
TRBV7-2 CASSLQDSFFEQYF
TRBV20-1 CSASTSTDTQYF
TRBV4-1 CASSQDGEQWRSSYEQYF
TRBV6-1 CAGRAGGSNTGELFF
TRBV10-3 CAISGGGQFSEQYF
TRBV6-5 CASSYGKRREQYF
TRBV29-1 CSVAPVQGYGYTF
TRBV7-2 CASSAGTLRDTQYF
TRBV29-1 CSVANWRQETQYF
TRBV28 CASSLGTVLYEQYF
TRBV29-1 CSVEPSGTDTQYF
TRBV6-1 CASRPTSGTTGELFF
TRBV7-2 CASSWPGAGSIYEQYF
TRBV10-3 CAISARDRVSNSPLHF
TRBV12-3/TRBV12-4 CASSSAYEQYF
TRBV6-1 CASSGFGSAVYEQYF
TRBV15 CATSRETSYEQYF
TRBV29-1 CSVVPGSYEQYF
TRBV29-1 CSATGGDGELFF
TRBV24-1 CATSDIQSSEETQYF
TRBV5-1 CASSRGLAARDEQFF
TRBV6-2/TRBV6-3 CASSSGEDTDTQYF
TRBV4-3 CASSQRPSTDTQYF
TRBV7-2 CASSPVANEKLFF
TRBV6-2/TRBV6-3 CASSIGLAGEQYF
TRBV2 CASSDQGAYNEQFF
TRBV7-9 CASSLSGPQHAFF
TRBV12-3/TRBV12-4 CASSRQGEVSYNEQFF
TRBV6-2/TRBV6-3 CASSNSGTGSLWGTDTQYF
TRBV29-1 CSGTGGTEAFF
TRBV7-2 CASSLMGELFF
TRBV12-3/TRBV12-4 CASSPGGETQYF
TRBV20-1 CSVKGQYSYNSPLHF
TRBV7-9 CASTVGQETQYF
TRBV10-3 CAISEGVRNTEAFF
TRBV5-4 CASSGPGTSGSKTQYF